This TCR beta chain comes out of a study of T cells in Graves' hyperthyroidism and ophthalmopathy. V shed 5 bases and J shed 1 base, with 10 bases lying between them. The CDR3 extends over 14 amino acids. The germline V gene encodes CDR1 MNHNS and CDR2 SASEGT. RNA transcripts gave rise to amplified TCR beta CDR3 regions. A first-round RT-PCR of the TCR CDR3 used the HTBI primer set. TCRdb processed the multiplex PCR reads anew with MiXCR; each CDR3 protein has one entry. This sample carries roughly 720,000 distinct CDR3 sequences, around a sixth of them seen once, and the ten largest clones take around 15%. This clonotype was picked up many times.

The V call is TRBV6-1, the J call TRBJ2-3; D unresolved. The sample comprised blood. This clonotype was obtained from a man between 50 and 59 years old with Graves' hyperthyroidism. The CDR3 reads CASSYVRGTDTQYF. CDR3 bases: TGTGCCAGCAGTTATGTACGGGGCACAGATACGCAGTATTTT.